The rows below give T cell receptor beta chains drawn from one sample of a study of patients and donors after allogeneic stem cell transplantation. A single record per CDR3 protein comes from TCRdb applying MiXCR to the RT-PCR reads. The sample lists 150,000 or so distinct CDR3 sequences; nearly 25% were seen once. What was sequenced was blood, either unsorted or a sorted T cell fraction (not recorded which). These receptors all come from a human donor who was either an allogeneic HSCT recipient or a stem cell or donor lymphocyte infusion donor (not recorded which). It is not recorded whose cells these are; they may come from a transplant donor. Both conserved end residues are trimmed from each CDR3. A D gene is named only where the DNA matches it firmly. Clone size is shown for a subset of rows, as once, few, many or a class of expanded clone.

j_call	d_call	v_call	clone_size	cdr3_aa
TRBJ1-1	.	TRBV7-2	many	ASSLAQDTEAF
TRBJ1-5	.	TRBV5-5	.	ASSLWADHSNQPQH
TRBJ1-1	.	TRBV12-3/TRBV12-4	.	ASSWGGATEAF
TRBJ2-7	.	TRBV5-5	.	ASSLEAGVLDEQY
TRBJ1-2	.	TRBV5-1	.	ASSLDRVGYGYT
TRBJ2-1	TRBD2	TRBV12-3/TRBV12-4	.	ASTEPGLAGNEQF
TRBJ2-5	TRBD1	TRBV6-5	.	ASSHRQGVKETQY
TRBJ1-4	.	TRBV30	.	AWSLGQEYEKLF
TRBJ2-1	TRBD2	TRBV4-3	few	ASSQMTSDLNEQF
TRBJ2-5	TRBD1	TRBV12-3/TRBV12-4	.	ASSLEGQVKETQY
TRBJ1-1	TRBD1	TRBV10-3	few	AISEPRRDSVPTSTEAF
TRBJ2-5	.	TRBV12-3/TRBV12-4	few	ASRPLAIQETQY
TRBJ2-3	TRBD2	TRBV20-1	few	SARDIGRAISSTDTQY
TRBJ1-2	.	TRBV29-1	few	SVARVSYGYT
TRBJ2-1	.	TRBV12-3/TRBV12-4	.	ASSPEAGYNEQF
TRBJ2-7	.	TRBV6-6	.	ASSYSSRVRDEQY